The sequence of this TCR beta chain was determined in a study of metastatic and nonmetastatic thyroid tumors. Whole-study results and caveats: Reports indicated that malignant thyroid tumors showed significantly higher TCR beta diversity than benign nodules did, in blood and tumor.

With MiXCR, TCRdb reprocessed the PCR reads. Found here are about 20,000 clones, around 30% of them singletons; the top ten hold approximately 14%. This clone is termed medium-sized (0.01 to 0.1%). Its specificity is not known. Each patient came to thyroid surgery without any prior treatment (of any kind). The TCR originated in a female donor with papillary thyroid cancer or a benign thyroid nodule (not recorded which). Some clones in this sample may be carry-over from other donors' samples. The source material was blood.

The CDR3 DNA sequence: TGTGCCAGCAACTTCCGGGACAACAATGAGCAGTTCTTC. Amino acids: CASNFRDNNEQFF. V is TRBV6-2 or TRBV6-3 and J is TRBJ2-1, with D possibly matching TRBD1 (6 bases). The CDR3 has 13 amino acids. The V end was cut by 7 bases, the J end by 5 bases, with 12 bases between. Germline lookup yields CDR1 MNHEY and CDR2 SVGEGT.